Listed below are T cell receptor beta chains from one sample, sequenced in a study of shared clonotypes between healthy human individuals. Assay used: immunoSEQ multiplex PCR; TCRdb lists only in-frame clones, some missing. The data show about 380,000 clones, about 97% seen once. The sequencing sample was made of memory CD8+ T cells sorted from blood. All receptors come from a man aged 30-40 years in good health. Both conserved end residues are part of each CDR3. D genes are given only for firm matches. Part of the rows lack a size; the others show once, few, many or a class for expanded clones.

V gene	clone size	D gene	J gene	CDR3 DNA	CDR3 protein
TRBV10-3	.	TRBD2	TRBJ2-1	TGTGCCATCGAAGCGGGAGGGTCCGATGAGCAGTTCTTC	CAIEAGGSDEQFF
TRBV9	.	.	TRBJ2-3	TGTGCCAGCGGGCAGGGAGCAGATACGCAGTATTTT	CASGQGADTQYF
TRBV10-2	.	.	TRBJ2-5	TGCGCCAGCAGTGAGTCGACAGTCTCGGAGACCCAGTACTTC	CASSESTVSETQYF
TRBV11-3	.	.	TRBJ2-1	TGTGCCAGCAGCTTAGAGGCAGGGGACAATGAGCAGTTCTTC	CASSLEAGDNEQFF
TRBV7-3	.	.	TRBJ2-2	TGTGCCAGCAGCTCTCTACCGGCCGGGGAGCTGTTTTTT	CASSSLPAGELFF
TRBV6-7	.	TRBD1	TRBJ1-1	TGTGCCAGCAGTTACCCCGAGAGGGACAGCATGAACACTGAAGCTTTCTTT	CASSYPERDSMNTEAFF
TRBV2	.	.	TRBJ1-3	TGTGCCAGCAATACCCTCGACAGCCCCTCTGGAAACACCATATATTTT	CASNTLDSPSGNTIYF
TRBV9	.	TRBD2	TRBJ2-4	TGTGCCAGTGGAGCGGGGGGAAAAAACATTCAGTACTTC	CASGAGGKNIQYF
TRBV7-9	.	.	TRBJ2-7	TGTGCCAGCAGCTTGATGGTGGGTTCCCCCTACGAGCAGTACTTC	CASSLMVGSPYEQYF
TRBV30	once	.	TRBJ1-2	TGTGCCTGGAGTGTAGGGGCAGGGCCCTATGGCTACACCTTC	CAWSVGAGPYGYTF
TRBV19	once	TRBD2	TRBJ2-7	TGTGCCAGTAGTAGGACTAGCGGAGCCTACGAGCAGTACTTC	CASSRTSGAYEQYF
TRBV14	.	.	TRBJ1-2	TGTGCCAGCAGCCAAGATATGAAGGGGCGGATTGGCTACACCTTC	CASSQDMKGRIGYTF
TRBV2	.	.	TRBJ2-3	TGTGCCAGCACCCTAGAGGGGGTAGCGTTCACAGATACGCAGTATTTT	CASTLEGVAFTDTQYF
TRBV4-2	.	TRBD1	TRBJ2-1	TGTGCCAGCAGCCCTTGGGACAGGGGGCTCAATGAGCAGTTCTTC	CASSPWDRGLNEQFF
TRBV18	.	TRBD2	TRBJ2-1	TGTGCCAGCTCACCCGGGACTAGCGGGAGTGAGCAGTTCTTC	CASSPGTSGSEQFF
TRBV5-6	.	.	TRBJ1-2	TGTGCCAGCAGCTCAATTGCGGGACAAGGGTTCTATGGCTACACCTTC	CASSSIAGQGFYGYTF
TRBV7-9	.	.	TRBJ2-2	TGTGCCAGCAGCTTAGAGGGGCCCGGGGAGCTGTTTTTT	CASSLEGPGELFF
TRBV28	.	TRBD1	TRBJ2-2	TGTGCCAGCAGTCGACAGGGGGCAACCGGGGAGCTGTTTTTT	CASSRQGATGELFF
TRBV10-3	.	TRBD2	TRBJ2-7	TGTGCCATCACCTCGAAAACTAGCGGGAGGGCCAGATACTTC	CAITSKTSGRARYF
TRBV7-8	.	.	TRBJ2-5	TGTGCCAGCAGCCCGAGGACTCAAGAGACCCAGTACTTC	CASSPRTQETQYF
TRBV7-8	.	.	TRBJ1-1	TGTGCCAGCAGCCCTCTTAAGCGGAACACTGAAGCTTTCTTT	CASSPLKRNTEAFF
TRBV13	once	.	TRBJ2-1	TGTGCCAGCAGCCCCCGACCCCAAGAGACCCAGTTCTTC	CASSPRPQETQFF
TRBV28	.	.	TRBJ1-3	TGTGCCACGAGGAGGGCTGGAAACACCATATATTTT	CATRRAGNTIYF